This T cell receptor beta chain derives from a study of shared clonotypes between healthy human individuals (dated by TCRdb to about 2020). Context from the whole study: A couple of women and a few men aged 18 to 49 years were included in the cohort. For each donor, three plates each were used for CD4 naive and CD4 memory, two plates were used for CD8 naive, and one plate was used for CD8 memory. Different laboratories and diverse techniques were used to prepare libraries and sequence TCR repertoires, to increase sequencing depth and limit assay-specific biases. To estimate repertoire size and how much clonotypes are shared between individuals, the study performed deep sequencing of blood TCR repertoires from about five healthy adults. Between about 0.8 and 8.9 billion PBMCs per donor were obtained by leukapheresis. Broader findings and caveats from the paper: Based on pairwise subsampling, the degree of clonotype sharing among donors was expected to be affected by sequencing depth. Incomplete sequencing was indicated by rarefaction of sorted-subset datasets, despite the large sequencing depth. Sampling was limited to blood, and TCR repertoires in tissue likely differ from TCR repertoires in blood. Across four donors, around 5% of naive CD4, approximately 4% of naive CD8, 2.3% of memory CD4, and about 0.44% of memory CD8 clonotypes were shared. Compared with non-shared clonotypes, the clonotypes found in all four sorted-subset donors had higher generation probabilities. Estimated clonotype richness was generally larger for naive than for memory subsets. Because the study included only a small number of donors, the genetic and exposure-history diversity represented was limited.

Turning to this clone: Its antigen is not yet known. No much larger clonotype is one base removed from it; base qualities were not supplied.

Here V drops 0 bases and J drops 5 bases, and the junction holds 8 bases not matched to any gene. Taken from the germline V gene, the CDR1 and CDR2 loops are SGHRS and YFSETQ. Reading from cysteine to phenylalanine, the CDR3 counts 18 amino acids. The entry retains the CDR3 DNA only, 54 bases that are in frame from base 1. Healthy HIV-negative adults with no recently reported acute infections or vaccinations were included as donors. Every donor was a Caucasian adult living in Nashville, Tennessee, USA. Magnetic negative selection was used to enrich CD4+ T cells, after which naive cells were positively selected on CD45RA and the negative fraction became the memory subset. Blood was obtained by leukapheresis, after which PBMCs were separated by Ficoll-Histopaque density gradient centrifugation and cryopreserved in liquid nitrogen vapor phase. Analytical flow cytometry was used to check the purity and quantity of every magnetically sorted T cell population. From each sorted fraction, genomic DNA was isolated and quantified by UV absorbance on a Nanodrop 2000c.

Using the deep immunoSEQ assay, multiplex PCR amplified TCR CDR3 regions from genomic DNA. Extracted genomic DNA from each cell subset was distributed evenly across all wells of several immunoSEQ 96-well plates, and each plate was treated as a replicate. For sorted subsets, each replicate PCR was loaded with approximately 190 ng genomic DNA, equivalent to 25,000 to 35,000 T cell genomes. The purified libraries were quantified using a Qubit 3.0 fluorometer, sized with a Bioanalyzer 2100, and then quantified again using the KAPA Library Quantification kit. A separate single-read 150-cycle Illumina NextSeq 550 flow cell was used to sequence each immunoSEQ 96-well plate. Per the source publication's procedure: Because the immunoSEQ output held only junctional sequences and lacked quality scores, the filtering could not match the filtering applied to full-length reads. To assign V/J genes and CDR3, sequences were annotated using PyIR, a Python wrapper for IgBLAST v1.9, with IMGT germline references. Reads with weak V/J assignments (E-value above 1e-6), missing CDR3, stop codons, out-of-frame junctions, or ambiguous translated residues were removed. V3J clonotypes were defined by identical inferred V gene, J gene, and CDR3 amino acid sequence. To compute the percentage overlap between repertoires, the number of shared unique clonotypes was divided by the size of the smaller repertoire. Richness of each repertoire was evaluated using RTK rarefaction, the Chao1 estimator, and Recon v2.1 estimates of unobserved clonotypes. OLGA was used to compute generation probabilities for all TCRbeta clonotypes that the gDNA method yielded from several donors. This immuneACCESS table, as held by TCRdb, lists in-frame sequences with V and J called but not all clones. Of the missing ones, under half trace to an unresolved V gene in checked studies; the others have no known cause. V, J and clone size were drawn from that table, and D and trimming were deduced from the DNA. The sample contains some 1.5 million clones, 98% of them found a single time. The ten largest make up approximately 0.44% of the sample.

This receptor was obtained from a man aged 25 to 40 in good health. Here the chain combines TRBV5-1 and TRBJ2-1; a stretch of 13 junction bases matches TRBD2. The sequenced material came from naive CD4+ T cells sorted from blood. According to the study, the label for this sample's cell subset or site signals: CD45RA+ positively selected. The CDR3 reads CASSLGWTSGRTHNEQFF. At the DNA level, the sequence is TGCGCCAGCAGCTTGGGGTGGACTAGCGGGAGAACCCACAATGAGCAGTTCTTC. With all but the CDR3 taken from the reference TRBV5-1 and TRBJ2-1 genes, the full variable domain is: KAGVTQTPRYLIKTRGQQVTLSCSPISGHRSVSWYQQTPGQGLQFLFEYFSETQRNKGNFPGRFSGRQFSNSRSEMNVSTLELGDSALYLCASSLGWTSGRTHNEQFFGPGTRLTVL.